These 20 T cell receptor beta chains were sequenced from one sample in a study of PD-L1 blockade in urothelial cancer (dated by TCRdb to 2015 to 2018). The library was built by means of the immunoSEQ multiplex PCR assay. In TCRdb, the immuneACCESS table is reduced to in-frame sequences with V and J assigned. These tables do not hold every clone; where another copy was compared, an unresolved V gene accounts for under half, and the others remain unexplained. For this sample the table gives roughly 24,000 clones, of which 70% to 90% were detected only once. In total, the top ten clones hold around 32% of the sample. The starting material was PBMCs, obtained around atezolizumab (anti-PD-L1) treatment. These receptors originate from a man aged 55 to 69 with urothelial cancer.

This chain uses TRBV27 with TRBJ2-7, with a possible D match to TRBD2 (5 bases). V lost 5 bases, J lost 5 bases, and 22 bases lay in between. The germline V gene has CDR1 MNHEY and CDR2 SMNVEV (reference sequence). CDR3 size: 16 residues. CDR3: CASSPVRTPVSHEQYF. In DNA, the CDR3 is TGTGCCAGCAGTCCTGTAAGGACTCCAGTGTCCCACGAGCAGTACTTC.

The CDR3 spells CASSPRNPVQGEQFF. The CDR3, as DNA: TGCGCCAGCAGCCCCAGGAATCCAGTTCAGGGTGAGCAGTTCTTC. V usage is TRBV5-1 and J usage is TRBJ2-1; D possibly corresponds to TRBD1 (5 bases). The V gene's germline CDR1 is SGHRS and CDR2 YFSETQ. Trimming stripped 4 bases from V and 9 bases from J, with 20 bases between. This CDR3 contains 15 residues.

The V call is TRBV21-1, the J call TRBJ1-2; the table calls TRBD1, which could not be checked here. TRBV21-1 is labeled a pseudogene. CDR3 size: 15 residues. The chain's CDR3 is CASSRDTCRGTRYTF. Written as DNA, the CDR3 is TGTGCCAGCAGCAGGGACACCTGCCGAGGAACCCGTTACACCTTC.

The J gene is TRBJ2-1, the V gene TRBV29-1; D perhaps matches TRBD2 (6 bases). Germline V CDR1 and CDR2: SQVTM, ANQGSEA. The CDR3 has 15 residues. The ends were cut back, 4 bases at V and 3 bases at J, with 16 bases in the middle. DNA for the CDR3: TGCAGCGTTGGCGAGACTAGTCTCGACTACAATGAGCAGTTCTTC. Its protein is CSVGETSLDYNEQFF.

This sequence joins TRBV5-1 and TRBJ2-2; TRBD1 aligns across 9 bases. The V gene end was trimmed by 7 bases and the J gene end by 5 bases; junction bases not matched to a gene: 9. Germline CDR1 SGHRS, CDR2 YFSETQ. This CDR3 contains 15 residues. The CDR3 loop reads CASGVFGQGTGELFF. The DNA for the CDR3 is TGCGCCAGCGGGGTCTTTGGACAGGGGACCGGGGAGCTGTTTTTT.

The chain is built from TRBV19 and TRBJ1-5; TRBD1 aligns across 7 bases. The length of the CDR3 is 15 residues. Germline lookup yields CDR1 LNHDA and CDR2 SQIVND (reference sequence). J gave up 6 bases and V 3 bases, and 8 bases lay outside the gene matches. The chain's CDR3 is CASSINPGGGQPQHF. CDR3 bases: TGTGCCAGTAGTATTAATCCAGGGGGTGGTCAGCCCCAGCATTTT.

J is TRBJ1-2 and V is TRBV7-2; 9 bases agree with TRBD1. CDR3 length: 15 amino acids. The V and J ends lost 4 bases and 7 bases, in that order; junction bases with no gene match: 10. Germline-derived CDR1 and CDR2 are SGHTA and FQGNSA. The DNA for the CDR3 is TGTGCCAGCAGCTCAATGACAGGGGGTCTGGGTGGCTACACCTTC. It translates to CASSSMTGGLGGYTF.

This clone turned up a few times. The chain couples TRBV5-1 to TRBJ2-7, with D possibly TRBD2 on 7 matching bases. Trimming stripped 4 bases from V and 3 bases from J, with 17 bases between. CDR1 and CDR2 from the germline V gene are SGHRS and YFSETQ. This CDR3 has 15 residues. CDR3 sequence: CASSPIGGGGYEQYF. In nucleotides, the CDR3 is TGCGCCAGCAGCCCGATAGGGGGGGGCGGCTACGAGCAGTACTTC.

This clone was seen a few times. The chain combines TRBV5-6 with TRBJ1-3, with no clear D. V lost 7 bases, J lost 0 bases, and 11 bases lay in between. The germline V gene encodes CDR1 SGHDT and CDR2 YYEEEE. The CDR3 covers 14 residues. CDR3 protein: CASQILGSGNTIYF. CDR3 DNA sequence: TGTGCCAGCCAAATCCTCGGCTCTGGAAACACCATATATTTT.

The chain recombines TRBV6-5 with TRBJ1-1; a weak D match, TRBD1 (6 bases). This CDR3 has 14 residues. V was trimmed by 6 bases and J by 1 base, leaving 12 bases between them. In germline, CDR1 is MNHEY, CDR2 SVGAGI. CDR3 DNA sequence: TGTGCCAGCAGCCTAGGACAGCGGAACACTGAAGCTTTCTTT. Amino acid sequence: CASSLGQRNTEAFF.

This CDR3 is CASRRGGGNYGYTF. The CDR3 DNA sequence: TGTGCCAGCAGAAGAGGGGGGGGTAACTATGGCTACACCTTC. The V call is TRBV6-5, the J call TRBJ1-2; D possibly corresponds to TRBD1 (6 bases). The CDR3 spans 14 residues. Trimming cost V 6 bases and J 1 base, with 12 bases left between them. CDR1 is MNHEY, CDR2 SVGAGI, per germline.

In this sample, this clone turned up a few times. This chain joins TRBV5-4 and TRBJ1-4; 8 bases line up with TRBD1. With V trimmed by 0 bases and J by 3 bases, 4 bases remained unmatched. Per germline, CDR1 SGHNT and CDR2 YYREEE (reference sequence). The CDR3 sequence is 16 residues long. Written as DNA, the CDR3 is TGTGCCAGCAGCTTGGGGGGGACAGGCCCTAATGAAAAACTGTTTTTT. Translating it yields CASSLGGTGPNEKLFF.

V and J are TRBV11-3 and TRBJ2-7, with 9 bases aligning to TRBD1. The junction had 2 bases not matched to a gene; V was cut back by 2 bases and J by 0 bases. Germline assignment: CDR1 SGHNT and CDR2 YENEEA. The CDR3 extends over 15 amino acids. The CDR3 nucleotides are TGTGCCAGCAGCTTAAGGGACAGGGCCTCCTACGAGCAGTACTTC. It translates to CASSLRDRASYEQYF.

This chain joins TRBV4-3 and TRBJ1-3; D remains unclear. The CDR3 is 15 amino acids. V shed 0 bases and J shed 0 bases, with 6 bases lying between them. CDR1 and CDR2 from the germline V gene are LGHNA and YSLEER. The CDR3 is CASSQDGSSGNTIYF. DNA of the CDR3: TGCGCCAGCAGCCAAGATGGCAGCTCTGGAAACACCATATATTTT.

The chain links TRBV30 to TRBJ2-6, with D possibly matching TRBD1 (5 bases). V lost 2 bases to trimming and J lost 2 bases, with 13 bases between them. Germline V gene data show CDR1 as GTSNPN and CDR2 as SVGIG (reference sequence). This CDR3 contains 16 residues. The CDR3 spells CAWSSQRGTGANVLTF. CDR3 sequence (DNA): TGTGCCTGGAGTTCGCAAAGGGGAACTGGGGCCAACGTCCTGACTTTC.

The V call is TRBV19, the J call TRBJ1-5; possibly TRBD1 for D (6 bases). The CDR3 consists of 18 residues. CDR1 LNHDA and CDR2 SQIVND come from the germline V gene (reference sequence). V was shortened by 3 bases and J by 0 bases, with 18 bases between the two germline ends. In DNA, the CDR3 is TGTGCCAGTAGTATCGCCCTTTCGACAGGATATAGCAATCAGCCCCAGCATTTT. Its protein is CASSIALSTGYSNQPQHF.

J is TRBJ2-7 and V is TRBV6-6, with 7 bases aligning to TRBD2. Trimming at V came to 4 bases and at J to 5 bases, leaving 8 bases not matched to a gene. Per germline, CDR1 MNHNY and CDR2 SVGAGI (reference sequence). CDR3 length: 14 amino acids. DNA of the CDR3: TGTGCCAGCAGTTTGTCGGGGGGACTCCACGAGCAGTACTTC. Its protein product is CASSLSGGLHEQYF.

The chain uses TRBV2 and TRBJ2-3; 8 positions agree with TRBD2. V shed 7 bases, J shed 3 bases, and the junction held 6 bases outside the gene matches. The germline V gene has CDR1 SNHLY and CDR2 FYNNEI. This CDR3 contains 14 residues. The CDR3 loop reads CASMLAGITDTQYF. CDR3 bases: TGTGCCAGCATGCTAGCGGGTATTACAGATACGCAGTATTTT.

The chain recombines TRBV30 with TRBJ1-5; 8 bases map to TRBD1. The CDR3 runs to 13 residues. The trim removed 2 bases at V and 4 bases at J, leaving 1 base unmatched. CDR1 and CDR2 (germline): GTSNPN, SVGIG (reference sequence). The CDR3 DNA sequence: TGTGCCTGGAGTCGACAGGGGAATCAGCCCCAGCATTTT. This encodes CAWSRQGNQPQHF.

This sequence joins TRBV10-3 and TRBJ2-1; TRBD1 is a possible D gene (6 bases). With 7 bases removed from V and 8 bases from J, the gap between germline ends came to 12 bases. The CDR3 runs to 12 residues. Germline V CDR1 and CDR2: ENHRY, SYGVKD. CDR3 nucleotides: TGTGCCATCAAATTCAGGGGCGATGAGCAGTTCTTC. Translated: CAIKFRGDEQFF.